This TCR beta chain was documented in a study of T cell repertoires in cytomegalovirus infection. At the level of the study: Both CMV infection and a matching HLA type were indicated by public TCR beta signatures.

With respect to this clonotype: Antigen: not known.

In TCRdb, the reads were re-called with MiXCR into one record per CDR3 protein. The table records just under 500,000 distinct CDR3 sequences, 30% to 40% of them present only once. The CDR3 extends over 13 amino acids. With 3 bases removed from V and 5 bases from J, the gap between germline ends came to 8 bases. Sample: cultured PBMCs, taken from culture after CMV antigen stimulation. The rearrangement links TRBV12-3 or TRBV12-4 to TRBJ1-5; no clear D gene. This TCR derives from a human donor in good health (CMV status not recorded). Some clones in this sample may be carry-over from other donors' samples. CDR3 nucleotide sequence: TGTGCCAGCAGTTTCGGGTGGGATCAGCCCCAGCATTTT. This codes for CASSFGWDQPQHF.